These T cell receptor beta chains were read from a single sample in a study of cytomegalovirus exposure and HLA in healthy donors. Using immunoSEQ multiplex PCR, the repertoire was profiled, and TCRdb retains in-frame clones only, with some absent. This table has about 150,000 clones, around 79% appearing once. Sequencing used PBMCs. The receptor source for this set is a man aged 30 to 45 in good health and CMV-seropositive. The CDR3 runs from the conserved cysteine through the conserved F or W. Fields, in order: J gene, clone size, V gene, D gene, CDR3 protein, CDR3 DNA. The D gene is left open where the match is weak. Clone size is shown for a subset of rows, as once, few, many or a class of expanded clone.

TRBJ2-5 few TRBV7-3 NA CASSTGAQETQYF TGTGCCAGCAGCACCGGAGCCCAAGAGACCCAGTACTTC
TRBJ2-3 NA TRBV11-1 NA CASSSDSRQGTDTQYF TGTGCCAGCAGCTCGGACAGCAGACAGGGCACAGATACGCAGTATTTT
TRBJ1-1 few TRBV5-1 TRBD1 CASSYADRAAEAFF TGCGCCAGCAGCTACGCGGACAGGGCCGCTGAAGCTTTCTTT
TRBJ1-1 NA TRBV4-2 TRBD1 CASSQRDRDTEAFF TGTGCCAGCAGCCAACGGGACAGGGACACTGAAGCTTTCTTT
TRBJ2-7 NA TRBV5-1 TRBD1 CASSLDGQVLYEQYF TGCGCCAGCAGCTTGGATGGACAGGTGCTTTACGAGCAGTACTTC
TRBJ1-1 NA TRBV7-6 NA CASSSSRGLSEAFF TGTGCCAGCAGCTCATCTAGAGGGCTGTCTGAAGCTTTCTTT
TRBJ1-6 once TRBV27 NA CASRTQGSRSYNSPLHF TGTGCCAGCAGGACTCAGGGCTCCCGGTCCTATAATTCACCCCTCCACTTT
TRBJ2-7 NA TRBV6-1 TRBD1 CASSPSGTGSDEQYF TGTGCCAGCAGTCCCTCCGGGACAGGGTCTGATGAGCAGTACTTC
TRBJ2-1 few TRBV10-1 TRBD2 CASSEGRELAGLKDEQFF TGCGCCAGCAGTGAAGGCAGAGAGCTAGCGGGATTGAAGGATGAGCAGTTCTTC
TRBJ1-2 NA TRBV4-3 TRBD1 CASSQVTRGDGYTF TGCGCCAGCAGCCAAGTAACCAGGGGGGATGGCTACACCTTC